This TCR beta chain comes out of a study of regulatory T cells in long-lasting Graves disease. A note on this clonotype: Relative to the germline gene, one junction end is altered; a read error may explain this.

Time point reported: newly diagnosed GD, antithyroid drugs for less than 3 months. Preparation of the TCR library used RNA extracted from PBMCs. The V gene's germline CDR1 is MNHGY and CDR2 SVAAGI. This CDR3 contains 17 residues. iRepertoire HTBI primers and Arm-PCR of CDR3 regions built TCR beta libraries. TCRdb called the multiplex PCR reads again in MiXCR, with one record for every CDR3 protein. The repertoire consists of about half a million distinct CDR3 sequences, with 12% occurring once and the leading ten covering 7.5% to 9%. The same data also contributed to another study, on T cells in Graves' hyperthyroidism and ophthalmopathy.

The chain is built from TRBV6-9 and TRBJ2-7; 11 bases agree with TRBD2. Material: peripheral blood mononuclear cells (PBMCs), obtained at new diagnosis, from a patient treated with antithyroid drugs. The receptor was derived from a woman in her twenties or thirties with Graves disease. The CDR3 region is CASGYLTSGTGSYEQYF. The CDR3 DNA reads as TGTGCCAGCGGTTACCTGACTAGCGGGACCGGCTCCTACGAGCAGTACTTC.